This record covers a single T cell receptor (beta chain). With 8 bases removed from V and 2 bases from J, the gap between germline ends came to 10 bases. The CDR3 has 13 residues. This sample stems from a study of blood T cell repertoires in COVID-19. Study at large: The study drew acute and convalescent COVID-19 samples from the United States, Italy and Spain.

In the original workflow: Reference gene primers were amplified, and this amplification served to estimate nucleated cell counts. Sequenced by immunoSEQ multiplex PCR; TCRdb stores in-frame clones only, minus some. The V and J calls and clone size are taken from that table; D and trimming were inferred from the DNA. The repertoire has roughly 190,000 clones, 88% of them found once; the top ten carry 3.5% to 4.5%. This receptor was obtained from a human donor in a cohort sampled during active COVID-19. Sequenced material: peripheral blood. The gene calls are TRBV12-3 or TRBV12-4 and TRBJ1-5, with D hard to call. The CDR3 region has the DNA TGTGCCAGCCGTGTCGCGGGCAATCAGCCCCAGCATTTT. It is translated as CASRVAGNQPQHF.